A selection of T cell receptor beta chains follows, all from one sample in a study of blood T cell repertoires in COVID-19. TCRdb keeps only in-frame clones here, not all; method: immunoSEQ multiplex PCR. The sample has some 250,000 clones, around 84% seen once. The sequenced sample consisted of peripheral blood. These receptors were taken from a woman under 30 with acute or convalescent COVID-19. Each CDR3 is given with its conserved first and last residue. The D gene is left open where the match is weak. Some rows mark clone size as missing; the rest say once, few, many or name a class of expanded clone.

v_call,j_call,clone_size,d_call,cdr3_aa,cdr3_nt
TRBV4-1,TRBJ2-1,-,-,CASAPGTYNEQFF,TGCGCCAGCGCCCCGGGAACCTACAATGAGCAGTTCTTC
TRBV12-2,TRBJ2-3,once,-,CASRLVRGCTDTQYF,TGTGCAAGTCGCTTAGTACGCGGATGCACAGATACGCAGTATTTT
TRBV7-2,TRBJ2-1,-,TRBD2,CASSRLAGGPNEQFF,TGTGCCAGCAGCCGTCTAGCGGGAGGGCCGAATGAGCAGTTCTTC
TRBV11-2,TRBJ2-1,-,TRBD2,CASKGVRGFNEQFF,TGTGCCAGCAAAGGAGTGCGGGGGTTCAATGAGCAGTTCTTC
TRBV6-5,TRBJ2-3,-,TRBD2,CASTLSGGRTDTQYF,TGTGCCAGCACCCTAAGCGGGGGCCGAACAGATACGCAGTATTTT
TRBV29-1,TRBJ1-2,-,-,CSVGPYTF,TGCAGCGTTGGGCCCTACACCTTC
TRBV6-5,TRBJ2-7,-,TRBD1,CASSYKGTGAHEQYF,TGTGCCAGCAGTTACAAAGGGACAGGGGCTCACGAGCAGTACTTC
TRBV12-5,TRBJ2-1,-,-,CASGDSPSTFIYNEQFF,TGTGCTAGTGGGGACTCCCCCTCTACCTTTATCTACAATGAGCAGTTCTTC
TRBV19,TRBJ2-2,-,-,CASISGSTGELFF,TGTGCCAGTATATCGGGGTCCACCGGGGAGCTGTTTTTT
TRBV5-4,TRBJ2-1,-,TRBD2,CASSGNTGTSGRGTYNEQFF,TGTGCCAGCAGCGGAAACACCGGGACTAGCGGGAGAGGAACCTACAATGAGCAGTTCTTC
TRBV27,TRBJ2-7,-,-,CASSTGFYEQYF,TGTGCCAGCAGTACAGGATTCTACGAGCAGTACTTC
TRBV7-9,TRBJ1-1,-,-,CASSAWTGTKNTEAFF,TGTGCCAGCAGCGCCTGGACCGGGACAAAGAACACTGAAGCTTTCTTT
TRBV6-5,TRBJ1-5,-,-,CASSLQDNSNQPQHF,TGTGCCAGCAGTCTGCAGGACAATAGCAATCAGCCCCAGCATTTT
TRBV6-1,TRBJ2-1,once,TRBD2,CASSELGTSGRVGEQFF,TGTGCCAGCAGTGAACTGGGGACTAGCGGGAGAGTAGGTGAGCAGTTCTTC
TRBV18,TRBJ1-1,-,TRBD1,CASSPGQGGRGTEAFF,TGTGCCAGCTCACCGGGACAGGGGGGGAGGGGCACTGAAGCTTTCTTT
TRBV7-2,TRBJ2-5,-,-,CASSLGNFGSQETQYF,TGTGCCAGCAGCTTGGGCAATTTTGGGTCCCAAGAGACCCAGTACTTC
TRBV7-9,TRBJ2-3,few,TRBD2,CASSAGLAAADTQYF,TGTGCCAGCAGCGCCGGACTAGCGGCCGCAGATACGCAGTATTTT
TRBV11-2,TRBJ2-1,-,-,CASSLGQHPYNEQFF,TGTGCCAGCAGCCTCGGACAGCACCCTTACAATGAGCAGTTCTTC
TRBV9,TRBJ1-1,-,TRBD1,CASSVAGTANTEAFF,TGTGCCAGCAGCGTAGCCGGGACAGCGAACACTGAAGCTTTCTTT
TRBV12-3/TRBV12-4,TRBJ1-1,few,-,CASSLQGSEAFF,TGTGCCAGCAGTTTACAGGGGTCTGAAGCTTTCTTT
TRBV27,TRBJ1-6,-,-,CASSLYLRSPLHF,TGTGCCAGCAGTCTCTACCTACGTTCACCCCTCCACTTT
TRBV6-5,TRBJ1-1,-,TRBD1,CATPDREAVGAFF,TGTGCCACCCCGGACAGGGAAGCTGTGGGTGCTTTCTTT
TRBV27,TRBJ2-1,-,-,CASSSTYNEQFF,TGTGCCAGCAGCTCGACTTACAATGAGCAGTTCTTC
TRBV7-9,TRBJ2-2,-,TRBD2,CASSGGLAGVRTGELFF,TGTGCCAGCAGCGGCGGACTAGCGGGAGTACGAACCGGGGAGCTGTTTTTT
TRBV5-6,TRBJ1-2,-,-,CASSLERTAPYGYTF,TGTGCCAGCAGCTTGGAGCGGACAGCCCCATATGGCTACACCTTC
TRBV6-2/TRBV6-3,TRBJ2-7,-,-,CASSPLAGRGYEQYF,TGTGCCAGCAGCCCCCTTGCGGGAAGGGGCTACGAGCAGTACTTC
TRBV4-3,TRBJ1-1,-,-,CASSQDRGWNTEAFF,TGCGCCAGCAGCCAAGATAGAGGTTGGAACACTGAAGCTTTCTTT
TRBV28,TRBJ1-1,-,TRBD1,CASSLSGDRLVEAFF,TGTGCCAGCAGTTTATCAGGGGACAGGTTAGTTGAAGCTTTCTTT
TRBV2,TRBJ1-1,-,-,CASSEEAGTEAFF,TGTGCCAGCAGTGAAGAGGCGGGCACTGAAGCTTTCTTT
TRBV28,TRBJ1-1,-,-,CATALWAGDTEAFF,TGTGCCACCGCTCTTTGGGCGGGTGACACTGAAGCTTTCTTT
TRBV28,TRBJ1-5,once,TRBD1,CASSPGTGRNQPQHF,TGTGCCAGCAGCCCAGGGACAGGGAGGAATCAGCCCCAGCATTTT
TRBV5-1,TRBJ1-2,-,-,CASSLDRYGYTF,TGCGCCAGCAGCTTGGATAGATATGGCTACACCTTC
TRBV27,TRBJ1-6,many,TRBD1,CASSPEAGQGKYNSPLHF,TGTGCCAGCAGTCCCGAAGCGGGACAGGGGAAATACAATTCACCCCTCCACTTT
TRBV7-2,TRBJ2-1,few,TRBD1,CASSKRWTGGDEQFF,TGTGCCAGCAGCAAACGATGGACAGGGGGCGATGAGCAGTTCTTC
TRBV19,TRBJ2-1,-,-,CASTPSLREVGDNEQFF,TGTGCCAGTACCCCGAGCCTCAGGGAAGTGGGCGACAATGAGCAGTTCTTC
TRBV10-2,TRBJ1-1,few,TRBD1,CASRQQGSNTEAFF,TGCGCCAGCAGACAACAGGGGTCTAACACTGAAGCTTTCTTT
TRBV7-9,TRBJ1-4,-,-,CASSLTGGSAGVGKLFF,TGTGCCAGCAGCCTCACCGGCGGATCGGCAGGGGTTGGGAAACTGTTTTTT
TRBV5-1,TRBJ1-4,few,-,CASSSQTATTREKLFF,TGCGCCAGCAGCTCCCAGACCGCGACTACTAGGGAAAAACTGTTTTTT
TRBV6-2/TRBV6-3,TRBJ1-5,-,-,CASSNGENQPQHF,TGTGCCAGCAGTAACGGGGAGAATCAGCCCCAGCATTTT
TRBV11-2,TRBJ2-3,once,TRBD1,CASSARTGSTDTQYF,TGTGCCAGCAGCGCAAGGACAGGGAGCACAGATACGCAGTATTTT
TRBV9,TRBJ1-1,few,-,CASSIRQNTEAFF,TGTGCCAGCAGCATCAGACAGAACACTGAAGCTTTCTTT
TRBV25-1,TRBJ1-2,-,TRBD1,CASSESGGLRGYTF,TGTGCCAGCAGTGAGTCAGGGGGCCTAAGGGGCTACACCTTC
TRBV12-3/TRBV12-4,TRBJ2-2,-,-,CASSPNTGELFF,TGTGCCAGCAGCCCTAACACCGGGGAGCTGTTTTTT
TRBV18,TRBJ2-7,-,TRBD2,CASSRTNLAGGSYEQYF,TGTGCCAGCTCCCGAACGAACTTAGCGGGAGGCTCCTACGAGCAGTACTTC
TRBV3-1/TRBV3-2,TRBJ1-5,-,-,CASSQEGAPGQPQHF,TGTGCCAGCAGCCAAGAAGGGGCCCCCGGACAGCCCCAGCATTTT
TRBV30,TRBJ2-2,-,TRBD2,CAWSSQGLAGGTGELFF,TGTGCCTGGAGTAGCCAGGGACTAGCGGGAGGGACCGGGGAGCTGTTTTTT
TRBV4-2,TRBJ2-3,-,TRBD2,CASSQESGTSVTDTQYF,TGTGCCAGCAGCCAAGAGTCCGGGACTAGCGTCACAGATACGCAGTATTTT
TRBV4-3,TRBJ1-6,-,-,CASSQDPGLDSPLHF,TGCGCCAGCAGCCAAGATCCAGGGTTAGACTCACCCCTCCACTTT
TRBV12-3/TRBV12-4,TRBJ1-2,few,-,CASSPKSGGYTF,TGTGCCAGCAGCCCGAAGTCTGGCGGCTACACCTTC
TRBV27,TRBJ2-1,-,-,CASSFLGADEQFF,TGTGCCAGCAGTTTTTTGGGAGCGGATGAGCAGTTCTTC
TRBV7-9,TRBJ2-1,-,TRBD2,CASREGPYEQFF,TGTGCCAGCCGGGAGGGCCCGTATGAGCAGTTCTTC
TRBV18,TRBJ2-7,-,TRBD1,CASSPTGGYYEQYF,TGTGCCAGCTCACCGACAGGGGGCTACTACGAGCAGTACTTC
TRBV5-1,TRBJ2-3,-,-,CASSPGGTDTQYF,TGCGCCAGCAGCCCGGGGGGCACAGATACGCAGTATTTT
TRBV19,TRBJ1-5,once,-,CASSIDPNVAGQPQHF,TGTGCCAGTAGTATAGATCCCAACGTTGCGGGTCAGCCCCAGCATTTT
TRBV6-5,TRBJ2-2,once,-,CASFTGSTGELFF,TGTGCCAGTTTCACAGGGTCCACCGGGGAGCTGTTTTTT
TRBV4-1,TRBJ2-1,-,TRBD2,CASSHWTSGDNEQFF,TGCGCCAGCAGCCACTGGACTAGCGGGGACAATGAGCAGTTCTTC
TRBV28,TRBJ2-3,-,TRBD1,CASSPRDRYLDTQYF,TGTGCCAGCAGTCCCCGGGACAGGTATTTGGATACGCAGTATTTT